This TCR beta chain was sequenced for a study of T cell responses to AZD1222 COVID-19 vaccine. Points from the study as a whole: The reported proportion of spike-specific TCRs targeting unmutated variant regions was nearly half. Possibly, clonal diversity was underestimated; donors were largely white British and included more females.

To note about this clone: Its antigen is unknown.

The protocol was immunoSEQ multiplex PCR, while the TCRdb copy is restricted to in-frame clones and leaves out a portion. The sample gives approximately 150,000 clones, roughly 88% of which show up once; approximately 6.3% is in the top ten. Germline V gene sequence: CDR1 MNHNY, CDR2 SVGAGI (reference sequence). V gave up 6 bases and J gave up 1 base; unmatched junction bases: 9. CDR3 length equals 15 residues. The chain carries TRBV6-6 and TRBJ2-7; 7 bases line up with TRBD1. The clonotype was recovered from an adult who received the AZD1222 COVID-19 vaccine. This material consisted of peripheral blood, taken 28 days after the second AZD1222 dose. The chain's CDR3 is CASRDIRDRSYEQYF. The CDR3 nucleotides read TGTGCCAGCAGAGATATCCGGGACAGATCCTACGAGCAGTACTTC.